A single sample gave rise to the 17 T cell receptor beta chains below, sequenced in a study of shared clonotypes between healthy human individuals (TCRdb year 2020). Preparation of the library involved the immunoSEQ multiplex PCR assay. The table was pulled from immuneACCESS by TCRdb, which kept in-frame rearrangements only. Such tables lose some clones; where checked, under half of the loss comes from unresolved V genes, and the rest has no known cause. This sample gives 800,000 to 1,200,000 clones in total; roughly 74% of them show up just once. About 0.52% of the sample goes to the ten largest clones. The sample consisted of memory CD4+ T cells from PBMCs. In light of the paper, this sample's cell subset or site label describes: CD45RA-negative fraction. The receptors come from a man between 18 and 35 years old in good health. Some clones in this sample may be carry-over from other donors' samples.

In this sample, this clone turned up a few times. Other DNA sequences in the same sample also yield this CDR3. The rearrangement links TRBV7-3 to TRBJ2-3; D may be TRBD2 (5 bases). CDR3 length: 13 residues. Trimming took off 0 bases at V and 4 bases at J, with 5 bases between the two ends. In germline, CDR1 is SGHTA, CDR2 FQGTGA. In DNA, the CDR3 is TGTGCCAGCAGCTTAACGCGGGCAGATACGCAGTATTTT. Its translation: CASSLTRADTQYF.

This clone was detected a few times. The CDR3 DNA follows: TGTGCCAGCAGCCTGACTACCCAAGAGACCCAGTACTTC. Its protein product is CASSLTTQETQYF. The chain couples TRBV11-3 to TRBJ2-5; tentatively, D is TRBD2 (5 bases). The V and J ends lost 5 bases and 1 base respectively, with 8 bases between them. The germline gives CDR1 SGHNT, CDR2 YENEEA. The CDR3 has 13 amino acids.

The count of this clone is one. This chain uses TRBV16 with TRBJ1-1, with a tentative D call TRBD1 (5 bases). This CDR3 spans 14 amino acids. V was trimmed by 5 bases and J by 3 bases, leaving 13 bases between them. CDR1 is KGHSY, CDR2 FQNENV, per germline. CDR3 coding DNA: TGTGCCAGCAGCTCCTCCAGGGTGTACACTGAAGCTTTCTTT. This codes for CASSSSRVYTEAFF.

The genes are TRBV15 and TRBJ1-2; D is ambiguous. This CDR3 has 13 residues. CDR1 is LNHNV and CDR2 is YYDKDF in the germline V gene (reference sequence). V was clipped by 3 bases and J by 2 bases, with 7 bases between them. DNA for the CDR3: TGTGCCACCAGCAGGTCTGGAAACTATGGCTACACCTTC. Encoded protein: CATSRSGNYGYTF.

The chain has TRBV29-1 and TRBJ1-1, with TRBD1 identical over 8 bases. Germline CDR1 and CDR2: SQVTM and ANQGSEA. The CDR3 length is 14 residues. Germline trimming cut 6 bases from V and 1 base from J; bases unmatched to any gene: 7. The CDR3 reads CSVARGRGNTEAFF. The CDR3 DNA sequence: TGCAGCGTCGCCAGGGGGCGGGGGAACACTGAAGCTTTCTTT.

Turning to this clone: A much bigger clone sits one base away, suggesting this may be a read error. The rearrangement links TRBV7-3 to TRBJ2-1; maybe TRBD1 (6 bases). The CDR3 extends over 14 amino acids. Trimming took off 0 bases at V and 3 bases at J, with 6 bases between the two ends. CDR1 SGHTA and CDR2 FQGTGA come from the germline V gene. For the CDR3, the DNA is TGTGCCAGCAGCTTAACAGGGGGCTACAATGAGCAGTTCTTC. It is translated as CASSLTGGYNEQFF.

The rearrangement links TRBV14 to TRBJ2-6, with 8 nucleotides matching TRBD1. Germline V CDR1 and CDR2: SGHDN, FVKESK. The junction had 16 bases not matched to a gene; V was cut back by 3 bases and J by 0 bases. The CDR3 runs 21 residues. CDR3 sequence reads: CASSQGGARTGRTSGANVLTF. DNA for the CDR3: TGTGCCAGCAGCCAGGGTGGTGCGCGGACAGGGCGAACCTCTGGGGCCAACGTCCTGACTTTC.

The V and J genes are TRBV28 and TRBJ1-1; maybe TRBD1 (6 bases). Germline V lookup: CDR1 MDHEN, CDR2 SYDVKM. The CDR3 covers 14 residues. With 8 bases removed from V and 4 bases from J, the gap between germline ends came to 17 bases. The chain's CDR3 is CASVSGGAGTEAFF. For the CDR3, the DNA is TGTGCCAGCGTGTCGGGGGGCGCGGGCACTGAAGCTTTCTTT. Full variable domain (outside the CDR3, taken from reference TRBV28 and TRBJ1-1): DVKVTQSSRYLVKRTGEKVFLECVQDMDHENMFWYRQDPGLGLRLIYFSYDVKMKEKGDIPEGYSVSREKKERFSLILESASTNQTSMYLCASVSGGAGTEAFFGQGTRLTVV.

The chain links TRBV6-5 to TRBJ2-5; a possible D gene is TRBD1 (5 bases). From germline, CDR1 is MNHEY and CDR2 SVGAGI. The CDR3 has 12 residues. V was shortened by 7 bases and J by 6 bases, with 12 bases between the two germline ends. The CDR3, as DNA: TGTGCCAGCATTGGGCAGGGCCAGACCCAGTACTTC. Its translation is CASIGQGQTQYF.

This rearrangement joins TRBV18 to TRBJ2-1; 7 bases match TRBD2. CDR1 is KGHSH, CDR2 LQKENI, per germline. The V segment lost 3 bases and the J segment 7 bases; nucleotides outside the gene matches: 6. The CDR3 runs to 14 residues. The CDR3 spells CASSPGLDLNEQFF. The CDR3 nucleotides read TGTGCCAGCTCACCCGGACTAGACTTGAATGAGCAGTTCTTC.

The chain is built from TRBV5-6 and TRBJ2-7; possibly TRBD1 for D (6 bases). The CDR3 extends over 15 amino acids. V was cut by 3 bases and J by 2 bases, with 15 bases left in between. Per germline, CDR1 SGHDT and CDR2 YYEEEE. The CDR3 reads CASSSGHRAPYEQYF. CDR3 nucleotide sequence: TGTGCCAGCAGCTCGGGTCACAGGGCCCCCTACGAGCAGTACTTC.

V and J are TRBV19 and TRBJ2-2; 7 positions match TRBD2. Trimming cost V 6 bases and J 3 bases; bases outside gene matches: 4. CDR3 length: 14 residues. In germline, CDR1 is LNHDA, CDR2 SQIVND (reference sequence). The chain's CDR3 is CASRAGMYTGELFF. The CDR3 nucleotides read TGTGCCAGTAGAGCGGGAATGTACACCGGGGAGCTGTTTTTT.

This clone was recorded once. The chain links TRBV15 to TRBJ2-2; the D is unclear. Trimming cost V 0 bases and J 3 bases, with 14 bases left between them. The CDR3 is 17 amino acids. CDR1 LNHNV and CDR2 YYDKDF come from the germline V gene (reference sequence). In DNA, the CDR3 is TGTGCCACCAGCAGAGATCGGGCCACTATGGACACCGGGGAGCTGTTTTTT. Protein sequence: CATSRDRATMDTGELFF.

This chain connects TRBV5-1 to TRBJ2-5, with a weak D call TRBD1 (7 bases). V shed 4 bases and J shed 5 bases, with 18 bases lying between them. The germline V gene has CDR1 SGHRS and CDR2 YFSETQ. The CDR3 sequence is 15 residues long. In DNA form, the CDR3 reads TGCGCCAGCAGCGCGGGACAGCCGGGGTCGGAGACCCAGTACTTC. Amino acids: CASSAGQPGSETQYF.

This chain joins TRBV5-4 and TRBJ2-3, with unresolved D. The CDR3 runs 14 residues. V dropped 7 bases and J dropped 2 bases, with 14 bases sitting between them. Germline V CDR1 and CDR2: SGHNT, YYREEE (reference sequence). CDR3 amino acids: CASQDRSDTDTQYF. The CDR3 coding sequence is TGTGCCAGCCAGGACCGGAGCGACACAGATACGCAGTATTTT.

The chain recombines TRBV7-2 with TRBJ2-3; D ambiguous. Germline V gene sequence: CDR1 SGHTA, CDR2 FQGNSA. This CDR3 spans 13 amino acids. Trimming removed 6 bases from V and 5 bases from J, with 12 bases in between. The CDR3 sequence is CASSLVRVDTQYF. The CDR3 bases are TGTGCCAGCAGTCTGGTCCGGGTAGATACGCAGTATTTT. Full variable domain (rest looked up from reference TRBV7-2 and TRBJ2-3): GAGVSQSPSNKVTEKGKDVELRCDPISGHTALYWYRQSLGQGLEFLIYFQGNSAPDKSGLPSDRFSAERTGGSVSTLTIQRTQQEDSAVYLCASSLVRVDTQYFGPGTRLTVL.

In regard to this clone: The identical CDR3 is also encoded by other nucleotide sequences in the sample. This rearrangement joins TRBV5-1 to TRBJ2-7; 12 bases line up with TRBD1. The germline V gene encodes CDR1 SGHRS and CDR2 YFSETQ. V shed 2 bases and J 6 bases; nucleotides not matched to a gene: 3. CDR3 length equals 14 residues. In nucleotides, the CDR3 is TGCGCCAGCAGCTTAGGGACAGGGGGCGGCGAGCAGTACTTC. Translating it yields CASSLGTGGGEQYF.